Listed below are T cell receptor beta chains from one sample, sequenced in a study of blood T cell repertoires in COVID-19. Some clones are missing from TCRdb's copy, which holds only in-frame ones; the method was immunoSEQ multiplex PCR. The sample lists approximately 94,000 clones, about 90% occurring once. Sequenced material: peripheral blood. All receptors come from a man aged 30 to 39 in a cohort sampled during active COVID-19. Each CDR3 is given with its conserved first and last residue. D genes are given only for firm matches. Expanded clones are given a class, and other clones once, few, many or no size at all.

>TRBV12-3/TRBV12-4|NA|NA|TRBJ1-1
TGTGCCAGCAGTTTGACACCGAACACTGAAGCTTTCTTT
CASSLTPNTEAFF
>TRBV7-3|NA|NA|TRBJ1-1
TGTGCCAGCAGCTTAAGTGCAGGGTACGATGAAGCTTTCTTT
CASSLSAGYDEAFF
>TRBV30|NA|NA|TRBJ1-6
TGTGCCTGGAGTGTAGGGGGATCCGATAATTCACCCCTCCACTTT
CAWSVGGSDNSPLHF
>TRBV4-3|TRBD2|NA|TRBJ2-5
TGCGCCAGCAGCCAAGATGGACTAGCGGGGGACCAAGAGACCCAGTACTTC
CASSQDGLAGDQETQYF
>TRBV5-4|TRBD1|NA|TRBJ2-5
TGTGCCAGCAGCTTGTGGGACAGGGAAGAGACCCAGTACTTC
CASSLWDREETQYF
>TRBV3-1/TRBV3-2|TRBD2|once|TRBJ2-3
TGTGCCAGCAGCCAAGGGACTAGCGGGGACACAGATACGCAGTATTTT
CASSQGTSGDTDTQYF
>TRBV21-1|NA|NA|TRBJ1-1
TGTGCCAGCAGCCGGGACAGGGGCCCTGAAGCTTTCTTT
CASSRDRGPEAFF
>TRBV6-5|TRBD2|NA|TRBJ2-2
TGTGCCAGCCTTACTAGCGGGGGGGCCGGGGAGCTGTTTTTT
CASLTSGGAGELFF
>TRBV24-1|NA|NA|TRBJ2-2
TGTGCCACCAGTAGCGTGGTCGGGGAGCTGTTTTTT
CATSSVVGELFF
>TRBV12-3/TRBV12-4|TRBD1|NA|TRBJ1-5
TGTGCCAGCAGTTTGACAGGGAATCAGCCCCAGCATTTT
CASSLTGNQPQHF
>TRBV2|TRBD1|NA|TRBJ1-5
TGTGCCAGCAGACCGGGACAGAGCAATCAGCCCCAGCATTTT
CASRPGQSNQPQHF
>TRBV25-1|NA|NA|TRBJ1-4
TGTGCCAGCAGTGAAAGGGGTCAGCCTTATGAAAAACTGTTTTTT
CASSERGQPYEKLFF
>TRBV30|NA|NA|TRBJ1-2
TGTGCCTGGAGTGTACCCGGACAGAGGATCTCCGGCTACACCTTC
CAWSVPGQRISGYTF
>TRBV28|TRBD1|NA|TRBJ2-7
TGTGCCAGCAGTTTCCCTGGGACAGGGGCGGGGCGCGAGCAGTACTTC
CASSFPGTGAGREQYF
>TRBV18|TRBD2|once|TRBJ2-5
TGTGCCAGCTCACCATATCGGACTAGCAGGGTAGAGACCCAGTACTTC
CASSPYRTSRVETQYF
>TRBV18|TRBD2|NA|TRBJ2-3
TGTGCCAGCTCACCGGGACTAGCGGACTCGCAGGCAGATACGCAGTATTTT
CASSPGLADSQADTQYF
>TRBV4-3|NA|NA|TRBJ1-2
TGCGCCAGCAGCCAAGAGCCCAGGGAAGGCTATGGCTACACCTTC
CASSQEPREGYGYTF
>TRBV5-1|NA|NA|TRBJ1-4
TGCGCCAGCAGCTTGAGGGGGTTCGCAACTAATGAAAAACTGTTTTTT
CASSLRGFATNEKLFF